This T cell receptor beta chain was identified during a study of blood T cell repertoires in COVID-19. On the study more broadly: COVID-19 samples from acute and convalescent phases originated in the United States, Italy and Spain. PBMCs, B-cell-depleted T cells, or T cells were the source of the cDNA or gDNA that made up the material.

This CDR3 comprises 16 residues. The V gene's germline CDR1 is SGHRS and CDR2 YFSETQ. Trimming at V came to 3 bases and at J to 2 bases, leaving 8 bases not matched to a gene. In the study's own analysis: Reference gene primer amplification in the assay estimated nucleated cell counts. Using immunoSEQ multiplex PCR, the repertoire was profiled, and TCRdb retains in-frame clones only, with some absent. The DNA gave D and trimming, while V, J and clone size come from that table. This sample carries around 82,000 clones, 89% of them seen once, and the ten largest clones take 12%. Sequencing used peripheral blood. This chain uses TRBV5-1 with TRBJ1-2, with 9 bases that match TRBD1. The receptor was derived from a man aged 65-85 years with active or convalescent COVID-19. CDR3 sequence reads: CASSYTGQGRNYGYTF. CDR3 sequence (DNA): TGCGCCAGCAGCTACACCGGACAGGGGCGGAACTATGGCTACACCTTC.